This entry concerns a single T cell receptor (beta chain). TCRdb's copy holds only in-frame clones and misses some; the assay was immunoSEQ multiplex PCR. Among over 200,000 clones listed, over 75% were seen once. Assignments of participants to cohorts depended upon their own reported clinical history. Cohort 3 recovery required two negative PCRs, clearance, or symptom resolution. V was shortened by 3 bases and J by 3 bases, with 12 bases between the two germline ends. Germline values: CDR1 MDHEN, CDR2 SYDVKM. This CDR3 region has 14 residues. This entry is derived from a study of blood T cell repertoires in COVID-19. Background on the study: The samples span acute and convalescent COVID-19 from the United States, Italy and Spain.

The clonotype originates from a woman aged 45-65 years who had recovered from COVID-19. Material: PBMCs or T cells enriched from blood (not recorded which). This sequence joins TRBV28 and TRBJ2-7; D is possibly TRBD2 (5 bases). Written as DNA, the CDR3 is TGTGCCAGCAGTTTTGTCGGGGTCGGCTACGAGCAGTACTTC. Protein sequence: CASSFVGVGYEQYF.